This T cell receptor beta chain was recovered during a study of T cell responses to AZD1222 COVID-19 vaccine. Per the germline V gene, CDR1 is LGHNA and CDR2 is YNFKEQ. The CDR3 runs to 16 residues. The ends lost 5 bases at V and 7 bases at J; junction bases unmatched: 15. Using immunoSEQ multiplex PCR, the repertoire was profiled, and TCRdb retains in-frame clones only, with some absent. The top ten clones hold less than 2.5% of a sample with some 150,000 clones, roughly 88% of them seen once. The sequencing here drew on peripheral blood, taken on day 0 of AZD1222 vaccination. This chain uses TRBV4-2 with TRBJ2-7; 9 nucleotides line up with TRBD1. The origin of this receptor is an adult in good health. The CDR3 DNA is TGTGCCAGCAGCACGTTGACCGGGACAGGGACGGGAGAGCAGTACTTC. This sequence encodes CASSTLTGTGTGEQYF.